Listed below are T cell receptor beta chains from one sample, sequenced in a study of cytomegalovirus exposure and HLA in healthy donors. Measured with immunoSEQ multiplex PCR; TCRdb has only the in-frame clones, and not every one. Here the sample spans approximately 140,000 clones, 73% being singletons. Input material: PBMCs. The receptors originated from a woman between 18 and 29 years old in good health and CMV-seronegative. CDR3s include the opening cysteine and the closing phenylalanine or tryptophan. Each record gives: CDR3 length, D gene, clone size, J gene, V gene, CDR3 DNA, CDR3 protein. The D gene is left open where the match is weak. Not every row has a clone size; where given, it reads once, few, many or a size class.

>15|TRBD1|.|TRBJ1-3|TRBV29-1
TGCAGCGTCGCCCGGACAGGGGGCTCTGGAAACACCATATATTTT
CSVARTGGSGNTIYF
>13|.|.|TRBJ1-3|TRBV2
TGTGCCAGCAGTGCAGGGGTTGGAAACACCATATATTTT
CASSAGVGNTIYF
>16|.|few|TRBJ1-3|TRBV7-6
TGTGCCAGCAGCACCGCACAGGGTTACTCTGGAAACACCATATATTTT
CASSTAQGYSGNTIYF
>16|.|.|TRBJ1-4|TRBV5-1
TGCGCCAGCAGCTTGGCAGGGGCGGGGGCTAATGAAAAACTGTTTTTT
CASSLAGAGANEKLFF
>16|.|.|TRBJ1-3|TRBV28
TGTGCCAGCAGTGTGACAGGCAGTAGTGCAGGAAACACCATATATTTT
CASSVTGSSAGNTIYF
>15|TRBD2|.|TRBJ2-3|TRBV9
TGTGCCAGCAGCGTCCTCGGGAGGGTGACAGATACGCAGTATTTT
CASSVLGRVTDTQYF
>14|.|.|TRBJ1-6|TRBV28
TGTGCCAGCAGTCGAACGAGTAGTAATTCACCCCTCCACTTT
CASSRTSSNSPLHF
>14|TRBD1|.|TRBJ1-3|TRBV12-5
TGTGCTAGTGGAACAGGGACAGGCAGAAACACCATATATTTT
CASGTGTGRNTIYF
>17|TRBD1|.|TRBJ1-5|TRBV11-2
TGTGCCAGCAGCTTAGATCTTTGGACAGGGAGCAATCAGCCCCAGCATTTT
CASSLDLWTGSNQPQHF
>10|.|few|TRBJ2-7|TRBV7-8
TGTGCCAGTGTCCCGGTGGTAAAGTACTTC
CASVPVVKYF
>15|TRBD2|once|TRBJ2-2|TRBV6-5
TGTGCCAGCAGAGCTAGCGGGGGGCTCACCGGGGAGCTGTTTTTT
CASRASGGLTGELFF
>15|TRBD1|.|TRBJ1-4|TRBV7-6
TGTGCCAGCAGCTTAGGAGGACAGGGGAATGAAAAACTGTTTTTT
CASSLGGQGNEKLFF
>16|TRBD2|.|TRBJ2-3|TRBV7-6
TGTGCCAGCAGCTTCGGAGGCGGGGGGTCCACAGATACGCAGTATTTT
CASSFGGGGSTDTQYF
>15|.|few|TRBJ1-1|TRBV7-6
TGTGCCAGCAGCTTAGGGCAGGCCATGAACACTGAAGCTTTCTTT
CASSLGQAMNTEAFF
>15|.|few|TRBJ1-1|TRBV23-1
TGCGCCAGCAGTCGTTTGTTTTCGACAGAACCTGAAGCTTTCTTT
CASSRLFSTEPEAFF
>15|.|.|TRBJ2-7|TRBV28
TGTGCCAGCATTTCCGCGGACAGTCTCTCCTACGAGCAGTACTTC
CASISADSLSYEQYF
>17|TRBD2|.|TRBJ2-5|TRBV11-2
TGTGCCAGCAGCCCTGGGACTAGCGGGGAAGGGGGAGAGACCCAGTACTTC
CASSPGTSGEGGETQYF
>15|.|.|TRBJ1-1|TRBV15
TGTGCCACCAGCAGAGTTCCCGTCGGGAGCTACGGGGCTTTCTTT
CATSRVPVGSYGAFF
>13|.|.|TRBJ1-2|TRBV5-8
TGTGCCAGCAGCTTGATCAGATTCTATGGCTACACCTTC
CASSLIRFYGYTF
>12|.|.|TRBJ2-3|TRBV11-2
TGTGCCAGCAGCTTACACCTGCGAACGCAGTATTTT
CASSLHLRTQYF
>15|.|.|TRBJ2-2|TRBV9
TGTGCCAGCAGCGTAGGCAGGTCGAACACCGGGGAGCTGTTTTTT
CASSVGRSNTGELFF
>13|.|.|TRBJ2-2|TRBV29-1
TGCAGCGTCTGCCAACTTGAAACCGGGGAGCTGTTTTTT
CSVCQLETGELFF
>15|TRBD2|.|TRBJ2-3|TRBV7-9
TGTGCCAGCAGCCCTAGCGGTCCCAGGTCAGATACGCAGTATTTT
CASSPSGPRSDTQYF
>15|TRBD1|.|TRBJ2-7|TRBV18
TGTGCCAGCTCACCATTGGGACAGGGTTCGGGCGAGCAGTACTTC
CASSPLGQGSGEQYF
>17|TRBD2|.|TRBJ2-3|TRBV5-4
TGTGCCAGCAGCGCTGGTCGGACTAGCGGTAGCACAGATACGCAGTATTTT
CASSAGRTSGSTDTQYF
>19|.|.|TRBJ1-6|TRBV4-1
TGCGCCAGCAGCCAAGATCGGCGGGGAATAAGCTCCTATAATTCACCCCTCCACTTT
CASSQDRRGISSYNSPLHF
>14|.|.|TRBJ1-2|TRBV19
TGTGCCAGTAGTTTATGGGGCACCTCCTATGGCTACACCTTC
CASSLWGTSYGYTF
>15|.|.|TRBJ2-3|TRBV7-8
TGTGCCAGCACCCTTCCAGAGGTTAGCACAGATACGCAGTATTTT
CASTLPEVSTDTQYF
>12|TRBD1|.|TRBJ1-1|TRBV29-1
TGCAGCGGTGGGACAGCGAACACTGAAGCTTTCTTT
CSGGTANTEAFF
>16|.|.|TRBJ2-1|TRBV5-1
TGCGCCAGCAGCCCTAGGACCCTACTAGGCGTTTATGAGCAGTTCTTC
CASSPRTLLGVYEQFF
>16|TRBD1|.|TRBJ1-6|TRBV19
TGTGCCAGTAGTAAAGACGGACAGGGGGTTGATTCACCCCTCCACTTT
CASSKDGQGVDSPLHF